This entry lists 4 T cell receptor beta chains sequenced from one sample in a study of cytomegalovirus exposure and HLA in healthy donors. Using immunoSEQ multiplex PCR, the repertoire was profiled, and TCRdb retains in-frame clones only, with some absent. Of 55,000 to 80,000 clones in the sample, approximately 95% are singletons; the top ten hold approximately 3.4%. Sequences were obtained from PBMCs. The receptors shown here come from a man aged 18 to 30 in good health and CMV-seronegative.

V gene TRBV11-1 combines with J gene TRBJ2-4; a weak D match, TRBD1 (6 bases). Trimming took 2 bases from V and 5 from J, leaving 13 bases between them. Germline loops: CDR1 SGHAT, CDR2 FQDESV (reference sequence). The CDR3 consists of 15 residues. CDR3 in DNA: TGTGCCAGCAGCTTAATGTCCAGGGGCGAAAACATTCAGTACTTC. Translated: CASSLMSRGENIQYF.

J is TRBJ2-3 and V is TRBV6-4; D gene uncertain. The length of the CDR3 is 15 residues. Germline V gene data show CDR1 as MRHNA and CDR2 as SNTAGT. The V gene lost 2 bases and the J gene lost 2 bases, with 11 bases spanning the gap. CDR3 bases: TGTGCCAGCAGTGACGTATCGGGTTCCACAGATACGCAGTATTTT. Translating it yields CASSDVSGSTDTQYF.

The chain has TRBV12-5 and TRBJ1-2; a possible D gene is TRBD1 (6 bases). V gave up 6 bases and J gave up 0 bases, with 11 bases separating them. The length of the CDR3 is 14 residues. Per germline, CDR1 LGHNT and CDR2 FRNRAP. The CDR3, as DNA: TGTGCTAGTGGAGGGAACAGGGCTAACTATGGCTACACCTTC. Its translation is CASGGNRANYGYTF.

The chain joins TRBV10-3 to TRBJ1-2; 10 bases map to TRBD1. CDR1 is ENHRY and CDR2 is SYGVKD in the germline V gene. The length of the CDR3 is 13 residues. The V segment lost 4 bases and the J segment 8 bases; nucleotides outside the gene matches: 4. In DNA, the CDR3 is TGTGCCATCAGTGGCGGGACAGGGGACGGCTACACCTTC. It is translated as CAISGGTGDGYTF.